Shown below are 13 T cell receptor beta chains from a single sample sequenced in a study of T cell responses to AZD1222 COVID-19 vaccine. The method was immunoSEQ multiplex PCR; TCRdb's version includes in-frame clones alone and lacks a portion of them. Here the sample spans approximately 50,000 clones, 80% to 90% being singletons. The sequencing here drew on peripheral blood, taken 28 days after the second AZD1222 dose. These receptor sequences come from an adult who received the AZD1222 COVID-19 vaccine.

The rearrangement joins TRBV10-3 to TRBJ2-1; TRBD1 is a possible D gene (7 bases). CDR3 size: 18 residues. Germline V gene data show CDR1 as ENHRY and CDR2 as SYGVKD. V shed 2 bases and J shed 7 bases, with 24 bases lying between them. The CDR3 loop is CAISEAGNEQGRRNEQFF. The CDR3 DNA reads TGTGCCATCAGTGAGGCGGGTAATGAACAGGGGAGGAGGAATGAGCAGTTCTTC.

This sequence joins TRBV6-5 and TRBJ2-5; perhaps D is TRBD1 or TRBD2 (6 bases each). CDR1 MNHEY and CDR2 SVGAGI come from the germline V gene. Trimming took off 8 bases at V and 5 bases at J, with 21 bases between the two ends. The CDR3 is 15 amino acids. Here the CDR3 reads CASWNEGGGRETQYF. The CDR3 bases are TGTGCCAGCTGGAACGAGGGGGGCGGACGGGAGACCCAGTACTTC.

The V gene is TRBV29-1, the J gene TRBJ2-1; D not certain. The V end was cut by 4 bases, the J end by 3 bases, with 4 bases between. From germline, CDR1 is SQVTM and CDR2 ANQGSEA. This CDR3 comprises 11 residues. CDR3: CSVAVYNEQFF. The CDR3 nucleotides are TGCAGCGTTGCTGTCTACAATGAGCAGTTCTTC.

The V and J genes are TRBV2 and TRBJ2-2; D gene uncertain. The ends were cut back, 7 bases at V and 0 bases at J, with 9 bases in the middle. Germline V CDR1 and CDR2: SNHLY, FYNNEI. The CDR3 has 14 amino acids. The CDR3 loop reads CASTRGPNTGELFF. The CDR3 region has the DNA TGTGCCAGCACCCGAGGACCGAACACCGGGGAGCTGTTTTTT.

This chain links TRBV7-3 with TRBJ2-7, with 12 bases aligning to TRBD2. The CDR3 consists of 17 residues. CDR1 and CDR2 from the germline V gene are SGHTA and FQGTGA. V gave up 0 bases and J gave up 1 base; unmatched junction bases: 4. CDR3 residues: CASSLTGTSGLSYEQYF. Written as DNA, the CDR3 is TGTGCCAGCAGCTTAACCGGGACTAGCGGGTTGTCCTACGAGCAGTACTTC.

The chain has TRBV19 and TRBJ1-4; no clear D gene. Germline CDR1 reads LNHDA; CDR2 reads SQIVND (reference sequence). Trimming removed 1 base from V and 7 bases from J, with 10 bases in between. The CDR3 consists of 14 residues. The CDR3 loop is CASSIGGRSEKLFF. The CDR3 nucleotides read TGTGCCAGTAGTATAGGAGGGAGGAGTGAAAAACTGTTTTTT.

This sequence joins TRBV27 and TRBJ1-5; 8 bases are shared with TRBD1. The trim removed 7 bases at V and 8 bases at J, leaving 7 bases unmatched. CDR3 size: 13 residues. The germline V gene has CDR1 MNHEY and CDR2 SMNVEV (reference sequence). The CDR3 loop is CASKGQGQKPQHF. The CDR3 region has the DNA TGTGCCAGCAAAGGACAGGGCCAAAAGCCCCAGCATTTT.

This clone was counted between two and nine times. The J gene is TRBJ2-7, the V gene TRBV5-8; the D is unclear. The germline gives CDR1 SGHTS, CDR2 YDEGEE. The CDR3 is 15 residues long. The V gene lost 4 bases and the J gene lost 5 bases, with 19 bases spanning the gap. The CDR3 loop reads CASSRGPFGRHEQYF. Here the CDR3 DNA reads TGTGCCAGCAGCCGAGGACCATTCGGGCGGCACGAGCAGTACTTC.

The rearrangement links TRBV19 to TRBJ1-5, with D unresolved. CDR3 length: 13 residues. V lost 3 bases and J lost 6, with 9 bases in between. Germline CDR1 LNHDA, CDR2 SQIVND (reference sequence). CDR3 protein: CASSMIRTQPQHF. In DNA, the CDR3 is TGTGCCAGTAGTATGATACGGACTCAGCCCCAGCATTTT.

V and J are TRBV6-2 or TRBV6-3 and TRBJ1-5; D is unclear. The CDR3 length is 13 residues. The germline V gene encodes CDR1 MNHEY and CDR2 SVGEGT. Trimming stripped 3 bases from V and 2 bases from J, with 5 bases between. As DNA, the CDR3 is TGTGCCAGCAGTTATTATGGCAATCAGCCCCAGCATTTT. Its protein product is CASSYYGNQPQHF.

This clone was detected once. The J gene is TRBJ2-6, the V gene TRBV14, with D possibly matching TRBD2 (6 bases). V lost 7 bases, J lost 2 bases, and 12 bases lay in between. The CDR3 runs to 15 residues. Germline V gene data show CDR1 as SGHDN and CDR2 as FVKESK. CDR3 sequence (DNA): TGTGCCAGCAAACCCACGGGGGCTGGGGCCAACGTCCTGACTTTC. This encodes CASKPTGAGANVLTF.

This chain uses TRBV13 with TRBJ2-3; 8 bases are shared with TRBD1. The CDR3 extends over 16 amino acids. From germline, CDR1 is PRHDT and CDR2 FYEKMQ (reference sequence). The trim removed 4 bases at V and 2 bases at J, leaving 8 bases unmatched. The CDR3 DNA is TGTGCCAGCAGCTCAAGACAGGGGAAGTTCACAGATACGCAGTATTTT. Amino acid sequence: CASSSRQGKFTDTQYF.

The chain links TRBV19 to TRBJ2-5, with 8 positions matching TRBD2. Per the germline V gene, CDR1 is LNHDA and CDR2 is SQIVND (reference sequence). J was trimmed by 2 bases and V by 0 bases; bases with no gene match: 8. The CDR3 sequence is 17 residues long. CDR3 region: CASSIDGPSGSQETQYF. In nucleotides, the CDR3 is TGTGCCAGTAGTATAGATGGTCCTAGCGGGTCGCAAGAGACCCAGTACTTC.